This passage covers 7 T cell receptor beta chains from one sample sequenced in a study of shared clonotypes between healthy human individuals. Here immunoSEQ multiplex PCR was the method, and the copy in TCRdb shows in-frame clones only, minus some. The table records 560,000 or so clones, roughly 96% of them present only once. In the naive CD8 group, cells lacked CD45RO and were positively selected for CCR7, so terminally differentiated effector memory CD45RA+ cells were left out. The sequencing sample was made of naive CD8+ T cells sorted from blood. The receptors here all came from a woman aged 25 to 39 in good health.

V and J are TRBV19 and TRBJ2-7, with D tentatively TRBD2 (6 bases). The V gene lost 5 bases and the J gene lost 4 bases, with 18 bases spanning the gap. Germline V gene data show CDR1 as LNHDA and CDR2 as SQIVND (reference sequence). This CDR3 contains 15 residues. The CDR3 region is CASSPSGGGIYEQYF. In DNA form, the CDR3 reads TGTGCCAGTAGTCCAAGCGGTGGAGGGATATACGAGCAGTACTTC.

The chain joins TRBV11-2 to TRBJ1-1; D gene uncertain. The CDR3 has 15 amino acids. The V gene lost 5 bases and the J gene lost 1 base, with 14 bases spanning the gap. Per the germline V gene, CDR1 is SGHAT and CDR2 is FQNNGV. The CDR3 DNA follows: TGTGCCAGCAGCGACCTGCGCCGGAGGAACACTGAAGCTTTCTTT. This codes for CASSDLRRRNTEAFF.

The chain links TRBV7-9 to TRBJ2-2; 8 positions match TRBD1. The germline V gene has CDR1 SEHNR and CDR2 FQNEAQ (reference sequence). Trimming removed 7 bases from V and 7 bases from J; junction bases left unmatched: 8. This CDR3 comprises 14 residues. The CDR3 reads CASIPDRAGGELFF. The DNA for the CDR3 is TGTGCCAGCATTCCGGACAGGGCTGGCGGGGAGCTGTTTTTT.

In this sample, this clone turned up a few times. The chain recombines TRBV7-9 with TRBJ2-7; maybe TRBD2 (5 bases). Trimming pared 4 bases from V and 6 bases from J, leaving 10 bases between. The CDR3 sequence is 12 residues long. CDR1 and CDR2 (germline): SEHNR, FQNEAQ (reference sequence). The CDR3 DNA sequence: TGTGCCAGCAGCTCCGCTGGAGGCGAGCAGTACTTC. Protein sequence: CASSSAGGEQYF.

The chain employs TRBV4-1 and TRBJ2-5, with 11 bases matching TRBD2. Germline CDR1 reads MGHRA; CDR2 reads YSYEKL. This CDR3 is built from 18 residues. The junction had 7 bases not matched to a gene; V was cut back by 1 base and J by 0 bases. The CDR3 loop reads CASSQGSRTSGYQETQYF. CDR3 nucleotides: TGCGCCAGCAGCCAAGGAAGTAGGACTAGCGGGTACCAAGAGACCCAGTACTTC.

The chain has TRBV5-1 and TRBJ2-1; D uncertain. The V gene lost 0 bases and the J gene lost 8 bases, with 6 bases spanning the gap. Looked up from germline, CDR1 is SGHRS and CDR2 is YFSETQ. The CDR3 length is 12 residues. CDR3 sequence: CASSLEGHEQFF. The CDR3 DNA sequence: TGCGCCAGCAGCTTGGAGGGCCATGAGCAGTTCTTC.

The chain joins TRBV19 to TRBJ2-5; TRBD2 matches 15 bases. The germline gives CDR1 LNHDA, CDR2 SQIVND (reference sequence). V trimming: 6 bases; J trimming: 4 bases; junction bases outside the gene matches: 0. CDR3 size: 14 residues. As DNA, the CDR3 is TGTGCCAGTAGGGGACTAGCGGGAGGAGAGACCCAGTACTTC. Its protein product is CASRGLAGGETQYF.